At least ten counts were recorded for the clone carrying this T cell receptor (beta chain). The antigen remains undetermined. In TCRdb, the PCR reads were re-called with MiXCR into one record per CDR3 protein. The data contain roughly 90,000 distinct CDR3 sequences, around a quarter of them singletons. Naive CD8 T cells were FACS-sorted by CD8+CD4-CCR7+CD45RA+ markers. The data derive from a study of molecular identifiers for immune sequencing clone quantification. The wider study: Sequencing covered four of five parts into which replicate RNA from approximately 20,000 or 98,000 naive CD8 cells was split.

This CDR3 region has 14 residues. The germline gives CDR1 MNHNY, CDR2 SVGAGI (reference sequence). V dropped 6 bases and J dropped 11 bases, with 19 bases sitting between them. The study, taken as a whole, reports: Clones above 20 RNA copies contained over 99% of effector molecules and under 1% of naive molecules. Sharing of a barcode by identical TCR molecules could cause highly expanded clone sizes to be underestimated.

The rearrangement links TRBV6-6 to TRBJ2-2; TRBD1 is a possible D gene (5 bases). The sequence was collected from a human donor in good health. Some libraries in this study had Jurkat cell RNA spiked in. The material sequenced was naive CD8+ T cells from blood, with Jurkat cell RNA spiked in. The subset here: FACS-sorted CD8+CD4-CCR7+CD45RA+ naive T cells. CDR3 nucleotide sequence: TGTGCCAGCAGCCACACCGACAGCGTTAGAGAGCTGTTTTTT. Amino acids: CASSHTDSVRELFF.